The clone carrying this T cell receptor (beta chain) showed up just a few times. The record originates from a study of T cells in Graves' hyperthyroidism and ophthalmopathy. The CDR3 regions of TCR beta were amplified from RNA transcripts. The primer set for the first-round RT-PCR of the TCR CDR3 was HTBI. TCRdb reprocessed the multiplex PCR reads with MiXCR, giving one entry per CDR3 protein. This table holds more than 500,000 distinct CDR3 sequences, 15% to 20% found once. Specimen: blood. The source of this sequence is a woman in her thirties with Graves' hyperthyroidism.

The chain's CDR3 is CASTLQDGGTEAFF. CDR3 DNA sequence: TGTGCCAGCACCTTACAGGATGGAGGCACTGAAGCTTTCTTT. The V and J genes are TRBV6-1 and TRBJ1-1; weak D call: TRBD1 (5 bases). The CDR3 extends over 14 amino acids. V was cut by 7 bases and J by 4 bases, with 16 bases left in between. In germline, CDR1 is MNHNS, CDR2 SASEGT.